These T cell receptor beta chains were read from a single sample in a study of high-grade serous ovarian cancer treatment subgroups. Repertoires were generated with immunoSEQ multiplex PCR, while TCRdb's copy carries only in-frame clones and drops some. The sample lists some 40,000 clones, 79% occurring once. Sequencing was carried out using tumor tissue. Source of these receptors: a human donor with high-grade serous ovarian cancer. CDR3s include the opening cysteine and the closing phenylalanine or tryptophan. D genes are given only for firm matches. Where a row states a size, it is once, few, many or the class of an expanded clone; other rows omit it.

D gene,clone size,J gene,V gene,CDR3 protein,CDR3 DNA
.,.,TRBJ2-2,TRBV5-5,CASSYTGFLTGELFF,TGTGCCAGCAGCTATACGGGCTTTCTCACCGGGGAGCTGTTTTTT
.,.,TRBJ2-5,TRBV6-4,CASSADLGETQYF,TGTGCCAGCAGTGCCGACCTGGGGGAGACCCAGTACTTC
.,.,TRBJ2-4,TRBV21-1,CASSPFQYF,TGTGCCAGCAGCCCCTTTCAGTACTTC
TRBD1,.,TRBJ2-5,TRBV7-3,CASASGTGKQETQYF,TGTGCCAGCGCCAGCGGGACAGGGAAGCAAGAGACCCAGTACTTC
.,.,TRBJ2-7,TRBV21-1,CASSKIRDRGYEQYF,TGTGCCAGCAGCAAGATCCGGGACAGGGGCTACGAGCAGTACTTC
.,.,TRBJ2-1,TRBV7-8,CASSKRGRENEQFF,TGTGCCAGCAGCAAACGGGGACGGGAGAATGAGCAGTTCTTC
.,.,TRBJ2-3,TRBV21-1,CASSKLIPTGGGTDTQYF,TGTGCCAGCAGCAAGCTCATCCCGACCGGAGGGGGCACAGATACGCAGTATTTT
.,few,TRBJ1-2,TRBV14,CASSARTTVRHYGYTF,TGTGCCAGCAGCGCAAGAACAACAGTTCGGCACTATGGCTACACCTTC
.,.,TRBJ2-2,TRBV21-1,CATPGSPDTGELFF,TGTGCCACCCCAGGGTCCCCGGACACCGGGGAGCTGTTTTTT
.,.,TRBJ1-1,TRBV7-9,CASRGGMNTEAFF,TGTGCCAGCAGGGGTGGAATGAACACTGAAGCTTTCTTT
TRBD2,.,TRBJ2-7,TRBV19,CASSIRTSGPYEQYF,TGTGCCAGTAGTATCAGGACTAGCGGCCCCTACGAGCAGTACTTC
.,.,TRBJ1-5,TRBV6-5,CASSYAGGSNQPQHF,TGTGCCAGCAGTTACGCGGGGGGAAGCAATCAGCCCCAGCATTTT
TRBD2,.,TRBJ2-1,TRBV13,CASSRPTSGGYNEQFF,TGTGCCAGCAGCCGGCCGACTAGCGGGGGATACAATGAGCAGTTCTTC
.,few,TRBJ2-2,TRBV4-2,CASSFTRTWTGELFF,TGTGCCAGCAGCTTTACTAGAACTTGGACCGGGGAGCTGTTTTTT
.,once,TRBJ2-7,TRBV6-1,CASNGGRAQYF,TGTGCCAGCAATGGCGGCCGGGCGCAGTACTTC
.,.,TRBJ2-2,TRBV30,CAWSTRVPGELFF,TGTGCCTGGAGTACCAGGGTCCCCGGGGAGCTGTTTTTT
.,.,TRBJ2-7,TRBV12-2,CASRKVRTGINEQYF,TGTGCAAGTCGCAAGGTTAGGACAGGGATAAACGAGCAGTACTTC
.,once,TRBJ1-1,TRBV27,CASSLQINTEAFF,TGTGCCAGCAGTTTACAAATTAACACTGAAGCTTTCTTT
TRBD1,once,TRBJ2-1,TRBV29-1,CSAQPGQGGRRFSNEQFF,TGCAGCGCCCAGCCGGGACAGGGAGGAAGGCGCTTCTCCAATGAGCAGTTCTTC
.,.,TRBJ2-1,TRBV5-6,CASSLAVGSLQQFF,TGTGCCAGCAGCTTGGCCGTGGGATCGCTTCAGCAGTTCTTC
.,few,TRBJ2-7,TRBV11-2,CASSSGLGAYEQYF,TGTGCCAGCAGCTCCGGTTTGGGAGCCTACGAGCAGTACTTC
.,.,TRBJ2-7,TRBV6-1,CASSGYYEQYF,TGTGCCAGCAGTGGGTACTACGAGCAGTACTTC